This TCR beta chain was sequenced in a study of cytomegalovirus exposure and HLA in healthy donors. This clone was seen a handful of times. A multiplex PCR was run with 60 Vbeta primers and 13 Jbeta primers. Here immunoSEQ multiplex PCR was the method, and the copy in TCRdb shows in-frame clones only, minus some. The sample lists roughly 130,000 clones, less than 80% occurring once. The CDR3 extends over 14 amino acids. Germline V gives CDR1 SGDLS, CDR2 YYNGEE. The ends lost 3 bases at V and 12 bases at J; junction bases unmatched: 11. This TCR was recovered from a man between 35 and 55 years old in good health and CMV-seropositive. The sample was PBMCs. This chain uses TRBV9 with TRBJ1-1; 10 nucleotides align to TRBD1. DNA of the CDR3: TGTGCCAGCAGCGCGCCCGGGACAGGGGTCGTGTCTTTCTTT. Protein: CASSAPGTGVVSFF.